Below, 18 T cell receptor beta chains from the same sample are listed, as sequenced in a study of blood T cell repertoires in COVID-19. Sequencing used immunoSEQ multiplex PCR; TCRdb keeps in-frame clones, though not all of them. The sample has tens of thousands of clones, roughly 84% seen once. The specimen sequenced was peripheral blood. Receptors originate from a human donor in a cohort sampled during active COVID-19.

This clone was recorded a few times. V is TRBV12-5 and J is TRBJ1-1; D is unresolved. Trimming removed 7 bases at V and 0 bases at J, with 21 bases between. The CDR3 loop spans 17 amino acids. Germline V CDR1 and CDR2: LGHNT, FRNRAP. The CDR3 reads CASAPPDGGEMNTEAFF. Here the CDR3 DNA reads TGTGCTAGTGCCCCCCCAGATGGAGGTGAGATGAACACTGAAGCTTTCTTT.

This clone was seen just once. The V gene is TRBV29-1, the J gene TRBJ2-2, with 12 bases lining up with TRBD1. CDR1 and CDR2 from the germline V gene are SQVTM and ANQGSEA. The CDR3 contains 19 residues. V was pared by 4 bases and J by 5 bases, with 17 bases of the junction left unmatched. CDR3 loop: CSVVLPGQGAYSGTGELFF. As DNA, the CDR3 is TGCAGCGTTGTCCTCCCGGGACAGGGGGCTTATTCGGGTACCGGGGAGCTGTTTTTT.

The chain combines TRBV7-6 with TRBJ2-7, with TRBD2 matching over 7 bases. Germline assignment: CDR1 SGHVS and CDR2 FNYEAQ. The junction had 13 bases not matched to a gene; V was cut back by 5 bases and J by 0 bases. This CDR3 region has 17 residues. DNA for the CDR3: TGTGCCAGCAGCCAAACGTCGGGAGGAACCAGCTCCTACGAGCAGTACTTC. Translating gives CASSQTSGGTSSYEQYF.

The V gene is TRBV6-5, the J gene TRBJ2-7, with TRBD1 matching 9 bases. Germline loops: CDR1 MNHEY, CDR2 SVGAGI. Trimming at V came to 5 bases and at J to 6 bases, leaving 5 bases not matched to a gene. CDR3 length: 13 residues. The CDR3 DNA follows: TGTGCCAGCAGTCCATACAGGGGGCTCGAGCAGTACTTC. Translation: CASSPYRGLEQYF.

The genes are TRBV9 and TRBJ2-2, with D perhaps matching TRBD1 (6 bases). Germline loops: CDR1 SGDLS, CDR2 YYNGEE. V was shortened by 4 bases and J by 1 base, with 8 bases between the two germline ends. There are 14 residues in the CDR3. CDR3 region: CASSRGQNTGELFF. The CDR3 DNA follows: TGTGCCAGCAGCCGGGGACAGAACACCGGGGAGCTGTTTTTT.

The chain carries TRBV10-3 and TRBJ1-2; D ambiguous. This CDR3 has 15 residues. The V end lost 3 bases, the J end lost 4 bases, and 15 bases lay between the germline ends. Germline lookup yields CDR1 ENHRY and CDR2 SYGVKD. CDR3 residues: CAISEVVRRSYGYTF. CDR3 nucleotides: TGTGCCATCAGTGAAGTAGTAAGGCGGAGCTATGGCTACACCTTC.

The gene calls are TRBV10-3 and TRBJ2-7; D may be TRBD1 (6 bases). The CDR3 loop spans 13 amino acids. V lost 4 bases, J lost 3 bases, and 10 bases lay in between. CDR1 and CDR2 from the germline V gene are ENHRY and SYGVKD. The CDR3 DNA follows: TGTGCCATCAGTGGGACAGATGGCTACGAGCAGTACTTC. Protein: CAISGTDGYEQYF.

This clone occurred a few times. The genes are TRBV7-9 and TRBJ1-4; 8 bases are a match to TRBD1. This CDR3 contains 14 residues. CDR1 is SEHNR and CDR2 is FQNEAQ in the germline V gene (reference sequence). With V trimmed by 5 bases and J by 10 bases, 9 bases remained unmatched. Written as DNA, the CDR3 is TGTGCCAGCAGCCGGACAGGGACGAGCGGAAAACTGTTTTTT. It specifies CASSRTGTSGKLFF.

In its sample, this clone was seen a few times. The V gene is TRBV2, the J gene TRBJ2-7, with 8 bases aligning to TRBD1. V was clipped by 4 bases and J by 4 bases; unmatched bases: 3. The CDR3 is 13 residues long. Germline V gene lookup returns CDR1 SNHLY and CDR2 FYNNEI. The CDR3 spells CASSGTGKYEQYF. CDR3 nucleotide sequence: TGTGCCAGCAGTGGGACAGGGAAATACGAGCAGTACTTC.

The CDR3 protein is CASSEDKNQPQHF. CDR3 in DNA: TGTGCCAGCAGTGAAGACAAGAATCAGCCCCAGCATTTT. This rearrangement joins TRBV6-1 to TRBJ1-5; D remains unclear. Trimming removed 1 base from V and 4 bases from J, with 5 bases in between. Per germline, CDR1 MNHNS and CDR2 SASEGT. This CDR3 has 13 residues.

The V gene is TRBV2, the J gene TRBJ2-5, with 7 positions matching TRBD1. V lost 3 bases, J lost 2 bases, and 9 bases stayed unmatched. The CDR3 is 16 residues long. Germline loops: CDR1 SNHLY, CDR2 FYNNEI. The CDR3 protein is CASSDPEQGQQETQYF. The CDR3 DNA reads TGTGCCAGCAGTGACCCCGAACAGGGGCAACAAGAGACCCAGTACTTC.

The rearrangement uses TRBV9 and TRBJ1-3, with 7 bases aligning to TRBD1. Trimming took 4 bases from V and 9 from J; bases not matched to a gene: 13. The V gene's germline CDR1 is SGDLS and CDR2 YYNGEE. The length of the CDR3 is 15 residues. For the CDR3, the DNA is TGTGCCAGCAGCTCCCAAGGAGGGGGCTCGGGCACCATATATTTT. The encoded protein is CASSSQGGGSGTIYF.

The chain recombines TRBV6-5 with TRBJ1-1; TRBD1 might be the D (6 bases). Trimming cost V 6 bases and J 3 bases, with 17 bases left between them. Germline-derived CDR1 and CDR2 are MNHEY and SVGAGI. This CDR3 contains 15 residues. The chain's CDR3 is CASRGGPRGYTEAFF. The CDR3 bases are TGTGCCAGCAGAGGGGGACCGAGAGGATACACTGAAGCTTTCTTT.

V and J are TRBV28 and TRBJ2-7; TRBD1 matches 9 bases. The CDR3 is 15 residues long. Germline-derived CDR1 and CDR2 are MDHEN and SYDVKM. V lost 6 bases to trimming and J lost 4 bases; unmatched junction nucleotides: 10. Here the CDR3 reads CASRRQGGFRYEQYF. The CDR3 DNA follows: TGTGCCAGCAGACGACAGGGGGGTTTTAGGTACGAGCAGTACTTC. Full variable domain (rest looked up from reference TRBV28 and TRBJ2-7): DVKVTQSSRYLVKRTGEKVFLECVQDMDHENMFWYRQDPGLGLRLIYFSYDVKMKEKGDIPEGYSVSREKKERFSLILESASTNQTSMYLCASRRQGGFRYEQYFGPGTRLTVT.

In this sample, this clone turned up a few times. The chain couples TRBV10-1 to TRBJ1-6; a possible D gene is TRBD1 (6 bases). Trimming pared 3 bases from V and 6 bases from J, leaving 6 bases between. Germline CDR1 reads WNHNN; CDR2 reads SYGVQD (reference sequence). The CDR3 totals 13 residues. The DNA for the CDR3 is TGCGCCAGCAGTGACAGGGGTAATTCACCCCTCCACTTT. It is translated as CASSDRGNSPLHF.

The chain combines TRBV10-3 with TRBJ1-2, with TRBD1 matching 9 bases. Trimming removed 3 bases from V and 4 bases from J; junction bases left unmatched: 9. Per the germline V gene, CDR1 is ENHRY and CDR2 is SYGVKD. The CDR3 consists of 16 residues. The DNA of the CDR3 is TGTGCCATCAGTGACCTTGGACAGGGGCATGGCTATGGCTACACCTTC. Translation: CAISDLGQGHGYGYTF.

The chain recombines TRBV21-1 with TRBJ1-6. TRBV21-1 is termed a pseudogene. There are 13 residues in the CDR3. CDR3 protein: CASAGDYNSPLHF. CDR3 DNA: TGTGCCAGCGCGGGGGACTATAATTCACCCCTCCACTTT.

This clone is a singleton in its sample. J is TRBJ2-7 and V is TRBV7-9; D not certain. Trimming removed 2 bases at V and 3 bases at J, with 8 bases between. Per germline, CDR1 SEHNR and CDR2 FQNEAQ (reference sequence). The CDR3 runs 13 residues. The CDR3 DNA reads TGTGCCAGCAGCTTATCCGAGATCTACGAGCAGTACTTC. This gives the protein CASSLSEIYEQYF.